The entry that follows covers one T cell receptor (beta chain) sequence. Its antigen is undetermined. These data are taken from a study of T cells in Graves' hyperthyroidism and ophthalmopathy. Study-wide points: Blood also held most thyroid clonotypes expanded beyond 0.001.

Disease duration under 2 months; hyperthyroidism patients were aged 18 to 65. Thyroid ultrasound and orbital computed tomography, with clinical symptoms and serum thyroxine and TRAb, informed diagnoses. The germline V and J ends were trimmed by 1 base and 8 bases, with 11 bases remaining between them. This CDR3 contains 13 residues. In germline, CDR1 is SEHNR, CDR2 FQNEAQ (reference sequence). RNA transcripts provided the source from which TCR beta CDR3 regions were amplified. HTBI primers drove first-round RT-PCR of the TCR CDR3. TCRdb re-called the multiplex PCR reads through MiXCR, storing one row per CDR3 protein. This sample has hundreds of thousands of distinct CDR3 sequences, with 16% found just once.

The sequence was obtained from a woman aged 18-29 years with Graves' hyperthyroidism. The chain combines TRBV7-9 with TRBJ1-2; D uncertain. The specimen was blood. The CDR3 bases are TGTGCCAGCAGCTTAGTCAGACTTTCGGGCTACACCTTC. It yields the protein CASSLVRLSGYTF.